Below are 13 T cell receptor beta chains sequenced from a single sample in a study of T-cell reconstitution after alpha-beta-depleted transplantation in children. Using unique molecular identifiers, the investigators prepared the TCRbeta library. TCRdb re-analysed the PCR reads in MiXCR, keeping a single row per CDR3 protein. The sample includes about 590,000 distinct CDR3 sequences, 10% to 15% of them seen just once. Sequenced material: PBMCs, mostly from graft donor cells, taken 360 days after TCRalphabeta/CD19-depleted stem cell transplant. The receptor source for this set is a male patient younger than 18 who had a stem cell transplant for acute myeloid leukemia, so the T cells may come from the graft donor.

V and J are TRBV7-2 and TRBJ2-3; D uncertain. Germline CDR1 and CDR2: SGHTA and FQGNSA. This CDR3 contains 15 residues. With 2 bases removed from V and 0 bases from J, the gap between germline ends came to 9 bases. The CDR3 DNA sequence: TGTGCCAGCAGCTTAAACAGTTATAGCACAGATACGCAGTATTTT. Protein sequence: CASSLNSYSTDTQYF. The full variable domain, in which reference TRBV7-2 and TRBJ2-3 provide the parts outside the CDR3, is GAGVSQSPSNKVTEKGKDVELRCDPISGHTALYWYRQSLGQGLEFLIYFQGNSAPDKSGLPSDRFSAERTGGSVSTLTIQRTQQEDSAVYLCASSLNSYSTDTQYFGPGTRLTVL.

This clonotype was detected many times. The chain links TRBV12-3 or TRBV12-4 to TRBJ2-2; D uncertain. CDR3 length: 15 amino acids. Trimming removed 3 bases at V and 5 bases at J, with 13 bases between. In DNA form, the CDR3 reads TGTGCCAGCAGTTTTTGGCTAGATAAGACCGGGGAGCTGTTTTTT. It specifies CASSFWLDKTGELFF.

This rearrangement joins TRBV7-6 to TRBJ1-2; no clear D gene. Trimming left V 2 bases short and J 2 bases short, with 9 bases between. CDR1 and CDR2 from the germline V gene are SGHVS and FNYEAQ. The CDR3 consists of 14 residues. The CDR3 DNA follows: TGTGCCAGCAGCTTATCCGAGGGAAACTATGGCTACACCTTC. As protein: CASSLSEGNYGYTF. The full variable domain, with the rest looked up from reference TRBV7-6 and TRBJ1-2, is GAGVSQSPRYKVTKRGQDVALRCDPISGHVSLYWYRQALGQGPEFLTYFNYEAQQDKSGLPNDRFSAERPEGSISTLTIQRTEQRDSAMYRCASSLSEGNYGYTFGSGTRLTVV.

This clonotype turned up a few times. V gene TRBV7-8 combines with J gene TRBJ2-3; D not certain. The CDR3 extends over 14 amino acids. V was pared by 5 bases and J by 0 bases, with 9 bases between. Germline values: CDR1 SGHVS, CDR2 FQNEAQ. DNA for the CDR3: TGTGCCAGCAGCCGAGTAGCTAGCACAGATACGCAGTATTTT. This gives the protein CASSRVASTDTQYF.

In this sample, this clonotype turned up a few times. The J gene is TRBJ2-4, the V gene TRBV7-8; D is unresolved. Trimming left V 3 bases short and J 5 bases short, with 5 bases between. The CDR3 is 12 amino acids. CDR1 and CDR2 (germline): SGHVS, FQNEAQ. DNA of the CDR3: TGTGCCAGCAGCTTTGACGAAAACATTCAGTACTTC. Protein: CASSFDENIQYF.

This clonotype has just a few counts. The chain recombines TRBV6-5 with TRBJ2-1, with 7 bases matching TRBD1. The V gene's germline CDR1 is MNHEY and CDR2 SVGAGI. This CDR3 is built from 14 residues. V dropped 5 bases and J dropped 6; count of bases not matched to a gene: 7. The CDR3 DNA is TGTGCCAGCAGTCTCGACAGGGTCGGCAATGAGCAGTTCTTC. Translating it yields CASSLDRVGNEQFF.

V usage is TRBV27 and J usage is TRBJ1-2; the match to TRBD1 covers 10 bases. This CDR3 is built from 13 residues. Germline V lookup: CDR1 MNHEY, CDR2 SMNVEV (reference sequence). After removal of 3 bases from V and 6 bases from J, the junction contained 1 base not matched to a gene. DNA for the CDR3: TGTGCCAGCAGTTTGACAGGGGGCAATGGCTACACCTTC. Its protein is CASSLTGGNGYTF.

This clonotype turned up a few times. The rearrangement joins TRBV28 to TRBJ2-7, with unresolved D. The CDR3 consists of 15 residues. Germline CDR1 and CDR2: MDHEN and SYDVKM. Trimming removed 2 bases from V and 1 base from J, with 12 bases in between. CDR3 sequence (DNA): TGTGCCAGCAGTTTAGTAAGAGGATTTTCCTACGAGCAGTACTTC. Its translation is CASSLVRGFSYEQYF.

The chain employs TRBV20-1 and TRBJ2-2; 14 nucleotides line up with TRBD2. The V segment lost 5 bases and the J segment 9 bases; nucleotides outside the gene matches: 8. Germline CDR1 reads DFQATT; CDR2 reads SNEGSKA (reference sequence). The CDR3 totals 15 residues. The CDR3 sequence: CSAPRTSGRLRELFF. The CDR3 DNA sequence: TGCAGTGCTCCCCGGACTAGCGGGAGGTTAAGGGAGCTGTTTTTT.

This clonotype was observed at least ten times. The V call is TRBV7-6, the J call TRBJ2-7; the D is unclear. Per the germline V gene, CDR1 is SGHVS and CDR2 is FNYEAQ. This CDR3 is 18 amino acids long. The ends were cut back, 0 bases at V and 0 bases at J, with 18 bases in the middle. CDR3 nucleotides: TGTGCCAGCAGCTTAGCGAATGAGACTCCCCCGTTCTCCTACGAGCAGTACTTC. This encodes CASSLANETPPFSYEQYF.

This chain links TRBV7-2 with TRBJ2-7, with 9 nucleotides matching TRBD2. The CDR3 spans 13 residues. Germline loops: CDR1 SGHTA, CDR2 FQGNSA. V trimming: 3 bases; J trimming: 6 bases; junction bases outside the gene matches: 3. The CDR3 reads CASSFKRGVEQYF. CDR3 DNA: TGTGCCAGCAGCTTCAAGCGGGGGGTCGAGCAGTACTTC. The variable domain in full, completed from reference TRBV7-2 and TRBJ2-7, reads GAGVSQSPSNKVTEKGKDVELRCDPISGHTALYWYRQSLGQGLEFLIYFQGNSAPDKSGLPSDRFSAERTGGSVSTLTIQRTQQEDSAVYLCASSFKRGVEQYFGPGTRLTVT.

In its sample, this clonotype was seen a few times. This chain joins TRBV28 and TRBJ2-1, with D perhaps given as TRBD1 or TRBD2 (5 bases each). The CDR3 runs to 13 residues. The germline V and J ends were trimmed by 8 bases and 3 bases, with 11 bases remaining between them. Per germline, CDR1 MDHEN and CDR2 SYDVKM. The CDR3 coding sequence is TGTGCCAGCCGGGGCTCCGGCTACAATGAGCAGTTCTTC. As protein: CASRGSGYNEQFF.

This clonotype was detected many times. This sequence joins TRBV21-1 and TRBJ1-1; the table gives TRBD1 as D, unverified against the DNA. TRBV21-1 represents a pseudogene. This CDR3 region has 14 residues. Here the CDR3 reads CASRTRTGGTEAFF. CDR3 nucleotide sequence: TGTGCCAGCAGAACTCGGACAGGAGGGACTGAAGCTTTCTTT.